This section outlines one TCR beta chain sequence together with its context. This clonotype appeared many times. The antigen it recognizes is unknown. Within one base of it there is no much larger clone, and no base qualities were kept. This sample is part of a study of neurological immune-mediated disorders (dated 2019 in TCRdb). At the level of the whole study: Among the approximately 35 multiple sclerosis patients, relapsing-remitting MS accounted for approximately 31 and secondary progressive MS accounted for 3. Peripheral blood TCR-beta repertoires from HTLV-I-associated myelopathy (HAM/TSP) patients, multiple sclerosis patients and healthy controls were compared by UMI-based sequencing. Longitudinal samples, technical triplicates and paired sorted CD4+ and CD8+ T-cell subsets, alongside PBMC samples, were included among the roughly 97 TCR-beta libraries. The cohort was made up of approximately 71 subjects, consisting of roughly 14 HAM/TSP patients, roughly 35 multiple sclerosis patients and around 20 healthy controls. What the work shows at the level of the full study, not this receptor alone: Repertoires from 18 of 34 MS patients were grouped by phylogenetic analysis into a cluster of related CDR3 sequences, suggesting a possible repertoire-level signature. Expanded clones from different subjects shared no identical CDR3 amino acid sequences, which suggests that TCR-beta repertoires were private in all groups. The MS cluster showed no association with clinical or MRI features, and the authors stated that larger cohorts are needed. TCR clonal expansion was highest in HAM/TSP patients and lowest in MS patients, with MS patients falling below even healthy controls.

V was cut back by 3 bases and J by 7 bases, leaving a gap of 11 bases between them. The CDR3 covers 13 residues, taking in both the cysteine and the phenylalanine. The retained sequence is limited to the CDR3, 39 bases, with the frame set at the first base. CDR1 and CDR2, looked up from the germline V gene, are SGHRS and YFSETQ. cDNA was synthesized by template-switch 5'RACE using a primer with a 10-nucleotide random unique molecular identifier that tagged each TCR transcript. Every sequencing run yielded over 190 million TCR-beta sequences covering 15-18 subjects. Total RNA was extracted with the RNeasy kit. TCR-beta VDJ regions were amplified with primers for the TCR constant region and the 5'RACE anchor, using the KAPA Real-time Library Amplification kit. A first PCR added sample indexes and Illumina adaptors, after which a second PCR increased the library yield. After purification with Ampure beads, the TCR product of roughly 650 bp was size-selected on a 2% E-gel SizeSelection system. Before pooling, library quality was assessed on a Bioanalyzer, concentration was determined with Qubit, and library quantification was performed with the Kapa Library Quantification kit. An Illumina HiSeq 2500 sequenced the libraries paired-end 2 x 150 bp. To increase sequence diversity, roughly 24-31% phiX was spiked into each library pool. The published analysis was carried out like this. Quality-filtered reads were processed with the UMI-based MiGEC pipeline, and over 75% of raw TCR sequences were removed by the MiGEC pipeline during error correction. IMGT germline references were used for aligning VDJ genes, and each clonotype was defined as a unique CDR3 amino acid sequence together with its V-J genes. Clonal expansion, Shannon diversity, and CDR3 relatedness (CalcPairwiseDistances, ClusterSamples) were evaluated with VDJtools, and phylogenetic trees were built with CLCbio workbench. Using coefficient-of-variation modelling across technical triplicates, the study counted a clone as expanded if it had at least 8 unique UMIs. Starting from the raw public reads, TCRdb applied fastp trimming at Q25, assembled clones with MiXCR and retained in-frame beta chains. Identical CDR3 proteins give one entry, which carries the most common genes and DNA. None of the V and J calls come from the authors' own analysis; TCRdb made them. The sample yields 50,000 to 80,000 distinct CDR3 sequences; roughly 3.2% were counted once. The ten largest clones capture about 3.5% of the sample.

Unsorted PBMC libraries were generated from 2 million PBMCs stored in RNAlater at -80 °C until RNA extraction. Multiple sclerosis patients were enrolled in a US clinical protocol evaluating disease progression by magnetic resonance imaging. Peripheral blood was subjected to Ficoll-Hypaque density gradient centrifugation to isolate PBMCs, which were then cryopreserved in liquid nitrogen. Sample: PBMCs. The rearrangement combines TRBV5-1 with TRBJ2-1, with no confident D gene call. This TCR came from a man aged 35 to 55 with multiple sclerosis. The CDR3 in this case is CASSSVGDNEQFF. The DNA sequence reads TGCGCCAGCAGCTCCGTTGGGGATAATGAGCAGTTCTTC. Reference TRBV5-1 and TRBJ2-1 genes cover what lies past the CDR3, so the full variable domain is KAGVTQTPRYLIKTRGQQVTLSCSPISGHRSVSWYQQTPGQGLQFLFEYFSETQRNKGNFPGRFSGRQFSNSRSEMNVSTLELGDSALYLCASSSVGDNEQFFGPGTRLTVL.